The 6 T cell receptor beta chains below come from one sample, sequenced in a study of blood T cell repertoires in COVID-19. The table came from immunoSEQ multiplex PCR; TCRdb's copy has only in-frame clones and leaves some out. The sample yields 120,000 to 150,000 clones, about 83% seen once. Sequencing used peripheral blood. The origin of the receptors is a man in his thirties or forties with COVID-19, enrolled during active disease.

This sequence joins TRBV7-9 and TRBJ1-4; 7 bases are a match to TRBD1. Germline lookup yields CDR1 SEHNR and CDR2 FQNEAQ (reference sequence). The CDR3 runs to 16 residues. After removal of 5 bases from V and 4 bases from J, the junction contained 10 bases not matched to a gene. CDR3 in amino acids: CASSPMVTGDNEKLFF. Here the CDR3 DNA reads TGTGCCAGCAGCCCCATGGTTACAGGGGATAATGAAAAACTGTTTTTT.

The chain couples TRBV5-6 to TRBJ1-2; 10 nucleotides agree with TRBD1. CDR1 is SGHDT, CDR2 YYEEEE, per germline. The V gene end was trimmed by 0 bases and the J gene end by 4 bases; junction bases not matched to a gene: 9. The CDR3 sequence is 17 residues long. Here the CDR3 reads CASSLAAGTGEGYGYTF. In DNA form, the CDR3 reads TGTGCCAGCAGCTTGGCCGCGGGGACAGGGGAAGGCTATGGCTACACCTTC.

CDR3 loop: CASSLSGFEKLFF. CDR3 DNA sequence: TGTGCCAGCAGCTTGTCGGGTTTCGAAAAACTGTTTTTT. The chain has TRBV7-2 and TRBJ1-4; no definite D call. V lost 3 bases and J 8 bases, leaving 10 bases between the germline ends. The V gene's germline CDR1 is SGHTA and CDR2 FQGNSA. CDR3 size: 13 residues.

The chain has TRBV30 and TRBJ2-1; 12 nucleotides match TRBD2. This CDR3 has 16 residues. Germline-derived CDR1 and CDR2 are GTSNPN and SVGIG (reference sequence). Unmatched junction bases numbered 4, after V lost 0 bases and J lost 4 bases. CDR3 loop: CAWSVLTSGSYNEQFF. The CDR3 DNA follows: TGTGCCTGGAGTGTATTGACTAGCGGGAGTTACAATGAGCAGTTCTTC.

This clone appeared once. The gene calls are TRBV6-5 and TRBJ2-7, with a tentative D call TRBD1 (5 bases). V was pared by 8 bases and J by 6 bases, with 14 bases between. The CDR3 has 12 amino acids. Germline CDR1 is MNHEY and CDR2 is SVGAGI. The CDR3 bases are TGTGCCAGCGGAAGACAGTACCCCGAGCAGTACTTC. The encoded protein is CASGRQYPEQYF.

The rearrangement joins TRBV5-6 to TRBJ1-2; 10 nucleotides match TRBD1. The CDR3 covers 14 residues. V trimming: 0 bases; J trimming: 6 bases; junction bases outside the gene matches: 2. The germline CDR1 and CDR2 sequences are SGHDT and YYEEEE. The CDR3 DNA is TGTGCCAGCAGCTTGGGGGACAGGGGACATGGCTACACCTTC. Translation: CASSLGDRGHGYTF.